This passage covers 21 T cell receptor beta chains from one sample sequenced in a study of blood T cell repertoires in COVID-19. Here immunoSEQ multiplex PCR was the method, and the copy in TCRdb shows in-frame clones only, minus some. This sample has about 280,000 clones; about 82% occur once, and the top ten carry 5.1%. The sequenced material came from peripheral blood. The receptor source for this set is a man in his fifties with active or convalescent COVID-19.

The V and J genes are TRBV6-5 and TRBJ2-3; 7 positions agree with TRBD2. With V trimmed by 6 bases and J by 1 base, 4 bases remained unmatched. Germline CDR1 is MNHEY and CDR2 is SVGAGI. This CDR3 region has 14 residues. CDR3 amino acids: CASSRLAGTDTQYF. CDR3 bases: TGTGCCAGCAGCAGACTAGCAGGCACAGATACGCAGTATTTT.

The chain links TRBV7-9 to TRBJ1-1; TRBD1 is a possible D gene (5 bases). The CDR3 consists of 15 residues. Trimming pared 3 bases from V and 4 bases from J, leaving 15 bases between. Looked up from germline, CDR1 is SEHNR and CDR2 is FQNEAQ (reference sequence). The CDR3 region has the DNA TGTGCCAGCAGCTTCTTTCAGGGTAGTCTCACTGAAGCTTTCTTT. This translates into CASSFFQGSLTEAFF.

This chain uses TRBV5-1 with TRBJ2-7, with 7 bases lining up with TRBD1. Germline CDR1 is SGHRS and CDR2 is YFSETQ. The CDR3 has 15 residues. V was pared by 0 bases and J by 7 bases, with 10 bases of the junction left unmatched. In DNA form, the CDR3 reads TGCGCCAGCAGCTTGGGGGACAGCCTTCTTGTGGAGCAGTACTTC. It translates to CASSLGDSLLVEQYF. The whole variable domain, remainder taken from reference TRBV5-1 and TRBJ2-7, is KAGVTQTPRYLIKTRGQQVTLSCSPISGHRSVSWYQQTPGQGLQFLFEYFSETQRNKGNFPGRFSGRQFSNSRSEMNVSTLELGDSALYLCASSLGDSLLVEQYFGPGTRLTVT.

The chain employs TRBV3-1 (or the pseudogene TRBV3-2) and TRBJ2-1, with 11 bases fitting TRBD1. The ends lost 1 base at V and 8 bases at J; junction bases unmatched: 1. This CDR3 is 14 amino acids long. Germline V lookup: CDR1 LGHDT, CDR2 YNNKEL (reference sequence). This CDR3 is CASSQAGQGDEQFF. DNA of the CDR3: TGTGCCAGCAGCCAAGCGGGACAGGGGGATGAGCAGTTCTTC.

The rearrangement uses TRBV7-2 and TRBJ2-7, with TRBD2 matching over 13 bases. The germline CDR1 and CDR2 sequences are SGHTA and FQGNSA. The J segment lost 2 bases and the V segment lost 6 bases, leaving 7 bases of the junction unmatched. The CDR3 spans 16 residues. As DNA, the CDR3 is TGTGCCAGCAGTCCAAGGACTAGCGGGAGAACCTACGAGCAGTACTTC. As protein: CASSPRTSGRTYEQYF. The complete variable domain, with remaining parts taken from reference TRBV7-2 and TRBJ2-7, reads GAGVSQSPSNKVTEKGKDVELRCDPISGHTALYWYRQSLGQGLEFLIYFQGNSAPDKSGLPSDRFSAERTGGSVSTLTIQRTQQEDSAVYLCASSPRTSGRTYEQYFGPGTRLTVT.

This clone was seen only once. This chain connects TRBV30 to TRBJ1-5; D unclear. V was shortened by 3 bases and J by 6 bases, with 15 bases between the two germline ends. The CDR3 has 14 amino acids. Germline CDR1 is GTSNPN and CDR2 is SVGIG (reference sequence). The CDR3 DNA reads TGTGCCTGGAGCGACGGGGAAGGTTCTCAGCCCCAGCATTTT. This gives the protein CAWSDGEGSQPQHF.

V and J are TRBV10-1 and TRBJ2-3; perhaps TRBD2 as D (6 bases). The V gene lost 7 bases and the J gene lost 2 bases, with 16 bases spanning the gap. The CDR3 extends over 15 amino acids. The germline CDR1 and CDR2 sequences are WNHNN and SYGVQD (reference sequence). This chain's CDR3 is CASNLWASDTDTQYF. DNA for the CDR3: TGCGCCAGCAATCTGTGGGCTAGCGACACAGATACGCAGTATTTT.

Written as DNA, the CDR3 is TGTGCCAGCAGCTTAAGGGGGCCCGACACTGAAGCTTTCTTT. Translation: CASSLRGPDTEAFF. The chain employs TRBV7-3 and TRBJ1-1, with TRBD1 as a possible D gene (6 bases). The CDR3 is 14 residues long. The V end lost 1 base, the J end lost 3 bases, and 9 bases lay between the germline ends. Per germline, CDR1 SGHTA and CDR2 FQGTGA.

This chain links TRBV28 with TRBJ1-3, with a weak D call TRBD1 (6 bases). The CDR3 has 15 amino acids. Trimming stripped 5 bases from V and 4 bases from J, with 15 bases between. From germline, CDR1 is MDHEN and CDR2 SYDVKM. CDR3 coding DNA: TGTGCCAGCAGTAGTGGGACATCGCCCGGAAACACCATATATTTT. This translates into CASSSGTSPGNTIYF.

Here the CDR3 reads CASSAGRGGGNEKLFF. The DNA for the CDR3 is TGTGCCAGCAGCGCCGGTCGGGGGGGAGGTAATGAAAAACTGTTTTTT. This sequence joins TRBV5-8 and TRBJ1-4; possible D gene TRBD1, 5 bases. The ends were cut back, 4 bases at V and 4 bases at J, with 17 bases in the middle. Germline V gives CDR1 SGHTS, CDR2 YDEGEE. There are 16 residues in the CDR3.

The CDR3 reads CASSPSGGYTF. In DNA form, the CDR3 reads TGTGCCAGCAGCCCCTCGGGTGGCTACACCTTC. The chain links TRBV6-2 or TRBV6-3 to TRBJ1-2, with D hard to call. The CDR3 is 11 amino acids. Germline loops: CDR1 MNHEY, CDR2 SVGEGT. V shed 6 bases and J shed 7 bases, with 9 bases lying between them.

This clone was counted once. This chain connects TRBV6-5 to TRBJ2-3; tentatively, D is TRBD1 (5 bases). The germline CDR1 and CDR2 sequences are MNHEY and SVGAGI. The germline V and J ends were trimmed by 6 bases and 0 bases, with 13 bases remaining between them. This CDR3 spans 15 amino acids. As DNA, the CDR3 is TGTGCCAGCAGCCTGCTGGGGCAGAGCACAGATACGCAGTATTTT. This codes for CASSLLGQSTDTQYF.

The genes are TRBV7-3 and TRBJ2-5; the match to TRBD1 covers 7 bases. This CDR3 is 14 amino acids long. The ends lost 4 bases at V and 5 bases at J; junction bases unmatched: 7. The germline CDR1 and CDR2 sequences are SGHTA and FQGTGA. In DNA, the CDR3 is TGTGCCAGCAGCTCGACAGGGAATAGCGAGACCCAGTACTTC. Translating it yields CASSSTGNSETQYF.

This clone was observed a single time. This sequence joins TRBV28 and TRBJ2-2; TRBD2 might be the D (5 bases). CDR3 length: 11 residues. Trimming stripped 7 bases from V and 12 bases from J, with 12 bases between. Germline lookup yields CDR1 MDHEN and CDR2 SYDVKM. This CDR3 is CASTSGDKLFF. The CDR3 DNA reads as TGTGCCAGCACATCCGGGGATAAGCTGTTTTTT.

The chain combines TRBV18 with TRBJ1-1, with D unresolved. The germline gives CDR1 KGHSH, CDR2 LQKENI. V was cut by 7 bases and J by 5 bases, with 17 bases left in between. The CDR3 consists of 14 residues. In nucleotides, the CDR3 is TGTGCCAGCTTAAAACGGGGAGAGGAGACTGAAGCTTTCTTT. Encoded protein: CASLKRGEETEAFF.

The count of this clone is one. The V and J genes are TRBV12-3 or TRBV12-4 and TRBJ1-5; D gene unclear. The CDR3 extends over 13 amino acids. The ends were cut back, 2 bases at V and 6 bases at J, with 8 bases in the middle. The CDR3 region is CASSLLHGQPQHF. The CDR3, as DNA: TGTGCCAGCAGTTTATTGCACGGTCAGCCCCAGCATTTT.

The chain is built from TRBV9 and TRBJ2-1; a weak D match, TRBD2 (5 bases). Germline lookup yields CDR1 SGDLS and CDR2 YYNGEE. V was trimmed by 7 bases and J by 7 bases, leaving 18 bases between them. The CDR3 runs 14 residues. The CDR3: CASGKLEVGNEQFF. The CDR3 bases are TGTGCCAGCGGGAAACTAGAAGTAGGGAATGAGCAGTTCTTC.

The chain combines TRBV19 with TRBJ2-3; 8 bases match TRBD2. The V and J ends lost 3 bases and 5 bases, in that order; junction bases with no gene match: 7. The CDR3 loop spans 15 amino acids. Germline values: CDR1 LNHDA, CDR2 SQIVND (reference sequence). As DNA, the CDR3 is TGTGCCAGTAGTATCCGCAGCGGGAGTAGAGATACGCAGTATTTT. Translation gives CASSIRSGSRDTQYF.

This chain uses TRBV12-3 or TRBV12-4 with TRBJ1-5; 7 bases are a match to TRBD1. V was pared by 5 bases and J by 8 bases, with 6 bases of the junction left unmatched. The CDR3 is 13 residues long. The CDR3 DNA reads TGTGCCAGCAGTCTGGACAGGAGGGAGCCCCAGCATTTT. It specifies CASSLDRREPQHF.

V and J are TRBV30 and TRBJ2-3; D possibly corresponds to TRBD2 (5 bases). CDR1 is GTSNPN and CDR2 is SVGIG in the germline V gene (reference sequence). The CDR3 consists of 13 residues. The V gene lost 0 bases and the J gene lost 6 bases, with 10 bases spanning the gap. The CDR3 bases are TGTGCCTGGAGTGTACGAGGGCGGGATACGCAGTATTTT. Protein product: CAWSVRGRDTQYF.

The chain uses TRBV7-2 and TRBJ2-7, with 9 bases identical to TRBD2. Germline V CDR1 and CDR2: SGHTA, FQGNSA. The CDR3 spans 16 residues. Trimming at V came to 0 bases and at J to 2 bases, leaving 5 bases not matched to a gene. The CDR3 spells CASSLARGLATYEQYF. In nucleotides, the CDR3 is TGTGCCAGCAGCTTAGCGAGAGGACTAGCGACCTACGAGCAGTACTTC.